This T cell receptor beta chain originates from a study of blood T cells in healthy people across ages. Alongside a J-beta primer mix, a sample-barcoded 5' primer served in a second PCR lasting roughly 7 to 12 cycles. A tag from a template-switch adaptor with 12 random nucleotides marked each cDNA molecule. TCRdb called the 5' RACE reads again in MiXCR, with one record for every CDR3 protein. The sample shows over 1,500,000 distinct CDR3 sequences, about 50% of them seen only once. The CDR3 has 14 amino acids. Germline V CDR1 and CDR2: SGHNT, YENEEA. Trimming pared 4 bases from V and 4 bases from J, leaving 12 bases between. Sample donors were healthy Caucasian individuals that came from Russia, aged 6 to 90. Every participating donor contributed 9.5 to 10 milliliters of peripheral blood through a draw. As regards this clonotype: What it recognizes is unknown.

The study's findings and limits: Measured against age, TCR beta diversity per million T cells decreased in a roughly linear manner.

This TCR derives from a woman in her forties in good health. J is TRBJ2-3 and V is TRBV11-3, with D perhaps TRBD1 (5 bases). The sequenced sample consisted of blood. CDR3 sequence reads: CASSYQGRPDTQYF. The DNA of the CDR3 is TGTGCCAGCAGCTACCAGGGTCGCCCAGATACGCAGTATTTT.